What follows are 17 T cell receptor beta chains derived from one specimen sequenced in a study of T cells in Graves' hyperthyroidism and ophthalmopathy. TCR beta CDR3 regions were amplified from RNA. Primed by the HTBI set, a first-round RT-PCR was run on the TCR CDR3. TCRdb redid the calling of the multiplex PCR reads with MiXCR, one entry per CDR3 protein. The profile shows approximately 530,000 distinct CDR3 sequences, just under 20% of them singletons. Sequencing was done on a sample of blood. The receptor set was obtained from a man aged 40-55 years with Graves' ophthalmopathy.

This clonotype has ten or more counts. This chain links TRBV2 with TRBJ2-7, with 8 bases aligning to TRBD2. With 1 base clipped from V and 5 bases from J, the junction kept 1 base outside the gene matches. The CDR3 is 13 amino acids. Germline V gene sequence: CDR1 SNHLY, CDR2 FYNNEI. The CDR3 here is CASSEGTSNEQYF. In nucleotides, the CDR3 is TGTGCCAGCAGTGAAGGGACTAGCAACGAGCAGTACTTC.

This clonotype appeared many times. V gene TRBV6-1 combines with J gene TRBJ1-5; a possible D gene is TRBD1 (5 bases). Per germline, CDR1 MNHNS and CDR2 SASEGT. V lost 7 bases, J lost 7 bases, and 17 bases lay in between. The CDR3 is 14 residues long. The CDR3 loop reads CASTERGRGQPQHF. Here the CDR3 DNA reads TGTGCCAGCACCGAACGGGGGAGAGGGCAGCCCCAGCATTTT.

The rearrangement joins TRBV5-1 to TRBJ2-3, with 15 bases matching TRBD2. Trimming cost V 5 bases and J 4 bases; bases outside gene matches: 8. CDR1 SGHRS and CDR2 YFSETQ come from the germline V gene. The CDR3 runs to 17 residues. The CDR3 region has the DNA TGCGCCAGCAGTTATGGACTAGCGGGGGGGCGCGCAGATACGCAGTATTTT. Protein sequence: CASSYGLAGGRADTQYF.

The chain employs TRBV5-1 and TRBJ2-3; 7 bases are a match to TRBD2. The CDR3 has 17 residues. V gave up 4 bases and J gave up 0 bases; unmatched junction bases: 11. CDR1 is SGHRS and CDR2 is YFSETQ in the germline V gene. CDR3 DNA: TGCGCCAGCAGCCCTGGACTAGTTGCCCAGAGCACAGATACGCAGTATTTT. Translation: CASSPGLVAQSTDTQYF.

This clonotype was recorded at least ten times. The V call is TRBV12-3 or TRBV12-4, the J call TRBJ2-7; D is possibly TRBD1 (6 bases). This CDR3 comprises 14 residues. Trimming pared 8 bases from V and 3 bases from J, leaving 17 bases between. DNA of the CDR3: TGTGCCAGCGGCCGTTCGGGACACCTCTACGAGCAGTACTTC. It is translated as CASGRSGHLYEQYF.

A few counts support this clonotype. The rearrangement links TRBV29-1 to TRBJ1-2; D gene unclear. The ends were cut back, 7 bases at V and 6 bases at J, with 9 bases in the middle. Germline V gene sequence: CDR1 SQVTM, CDR2 ANQGSEA. CDR3 length: 10 residues. The CDR3 DNA is TGCAGCGCCTACCTCGATGGCTACACCTTC. This codes for CSAYLDGYTF.

This chain uses TRBV20-1 with TRBJ2-1, with TRBD2 identical over 7 bases. This CDR3 comprises 15 residues. Germline values: CDR1 DFQATT, CDR2 SNEGSKA (reference sequence). After removal of 3 bases from V and 1 base from J, the junction contained 6 bases not matched to a gene. DNA of the CDR3: TGCAGTGCTAGTCGCGGCGGGAGTTCCTACAATGAGCAGTTCTTC. Translation gives CSASRGGSSYNEQFF.

This clonotype appeared a few times. This sequence joins TRBV6-1 and TRBJ2-7; possible D gene TRBD1, 6 bases. Germline V gene data show CDR1 as MNHNS and CDR2 as SASEGT. CDR3 length equals 16 residues. V lost 5 bases and J 2 bases, leaving 19 bases between the germline ends. CDR3: CASSSIITGNTYEQYF. Written as DNA, the CDR3 is TGTGCCAGCAGTTCTATAATTACAGGGAATACCTACGAGCAGTACTTC.

This clonotype occurred many times. The V gene is TRBV18, the J gene TRBJ1-1; a possible D gene is TRBD1 (6 bases). This CDR3 has 15 residues. V shed 3 bases and J shed 4 bases, with 15 bases lying between them. Germline V gives CDR1 KGHSH, CDR2 LQKENI. The CDR3 loop reads CASSPLQGRGTEAFF. CDR3 nucleotide sequence: TGTGCCAGCTCACCCCTCCAGGGGCGGGGCACTGAAGCTTTCTTT.

The chain has TRBV5-1 and TRBJ1-3; D gene unclear. This CDR3 is 16 amino acids long. Between the trimmed V and J ends, which lost 1 base and 3 bases, there was a span of 14 bases. The germline V gene encodes CDR1 SGHRS and CDR2 YFSETQ. The CDR3 DNA is TGCGCCAGCAGCTTGCAGACCGTCTTGGGTGGAAACACCATATATTTT. Translating gives CASSLQTVLGGNTIYF.

Ten or more counts support this clonotype. The chain is built from TRBV28 and TRBJ2-7, with D possibly matching TRBD1 (7 bases). This CDR3 region has 15 residues. Looked up from germline, CDR1 is MDHEN and CDR2 is SYDVKM. The V and J ends lost 3 bases and 1 base respectively, with 13 bases between them. The CDR3 loop reads CASSLRDSVSYEQYF. The CDR3 DNA reads as TGTGCCAGCAGTTTGCGGGACAGTGTTTCCTACGAGCAGTACTTC.

This clonotype occurred once. J is TRBJ2-1 and V is TRBV9, with D tentatively TRBD1 (6 bases). Looked up from germline, CDR1 is SGDLS and CDR2 is YYNGEE. V was pared by 6 bases and J by 9 bases, with 13 bases between. The CDR3 spans 12 residues. This chain's CDR3 is CASKTPRGEQFF. The CDR3 bases are TGTGCCAGCAAGACCCCCAGGGGTGAGCAGTTCTTC.

At least ten counts were recorded for this clonotype. V and J are TRBV7-9 and TRBJ2-5, with 9 bases that match TRBD2. This CDR3 is 15 amino acids long. V lost 1 base, J lost 5 bases, and 5 bases stayed unmatched. The germline gives CDR1 SEHNR, CDR2 FQNEAQ (reference sequence). The CDR3 DNA is TGTGCCAGCAGCTTAGATAGCGGGAGCGGGGAGACCCAGTACTTC. This sequence encodes CASSLDSGSGETQYF.

This chain joins TRBV27 and TRBJ1-5, with 8 nucleotides matching TRBD1. After removal of 9 bases from V and 6 bases from J, the junction contained 10 bases not matched to a gene. The CDR3 is 14 amino acids. Germline CDR1 is MNHEY and CDR2 is SMNVEV (reference sequence). The CDR3 is CASSTGGESQPQHF. In DNA, the CDR3 is TGTGCCAGTTCCACAGGGGGTGAAAGTCAGCCCCAGCATTTT.

This clonotype showed up many times. V usage is TRBV18 and J usage is TRBJ2-2; possible D gene TRBD2, 6 bases. Between the trimmed V and J ends, which lost 4 bases and 4 bases, there was a span of 10 bases. CDR1 is KGHSH and CDR2 is LQKENI in the germline V gene. The CDR3 contains 14 residues. The chain's CDR3 is CASSRDSITGELFF. CDR3 bases: TGTGCCAGCTCACGGGACTCCATCACCGGGGAGCTGTTTTTT.

V gene TRBV13 combines with J gene TRBJ2-1; 11 bases are a match to TRBD2. V was clipped by 6 bases and J by 9 bases; unmatched bases: 4. The germline CDR1 and CDR2 sequences are PRHDT and FYEKMQ (reference sequence). This CDR3 has 13 amino acids. The DNA for the CDR3 is TGTGCCAGCAGGTCCGGGACTAGCGGTGAGCAGTTCTTC. This codes for CASRSGTSGEQFF.

This clonotype was seen many times. The V and J genes are TRBV7-2 and TRBJ1-1; a possible D gene is TRBD1 (6 bases). CDR1 and CDR2 from the germline V gene are SGHTA and FQGNSA. The CDR3 has 17 amino acids. V lost 1 base, J lost 4 bases, and 19 bases lay in between. Written as DNA, the CDR3 is TGTGCCAGCAGCTTAGGTGGACGGATAGGGGGTGGCACTGAAGCTTTCTTT. Translating gives CASSLGGRIGGGTEAFF.